What follows are 29 T cell receptor beta chains derived from one specimen sequenced in a study of cytomegalovirus exposure and HLA in healthy donors (dated by TCRdb to 2016 to 2017). Receptors were amplified or captured by the immunoSEQ multiplex PCR assay. For the multiplex PCR, a mixture combining 60 forward primers for TCR Vbeta segments and 13 reverse primers for TCR Jbeta segments was used. Held by TCRdb, this immuneACCESS table contains in-frame sequences only and omits some clones. Under half of the omission traces to an unresolved V gene where checked; the cause of the rest is unknown. The table for this sample lists some 110,000 clones; roughly 82% of them were counted only once. 1.5% to 2% of the sample goes to the ten largest clones. The specimen was PBMCs. The receptors stem from a man between 45 and 60 years old in good health and CMV-seronegative.

This sequence joins TRBV7-2 and TRBJ2-2; 10 positions agree with TRBD2. The CDR3 length is 19 residues. The V gene's germline CDR1 is SGHTA and CDR2 FQGNSA. V was pared by 2 bases and J by 7 bases, with 16 bases of the junction left unmatched. CDR3 sequence: CASSLNPPRAGGLGGELFF. CDR3 nucleotide sequence: TGTGCCAGCAGCTTAAACCCACCCAGAGCGGGGGGGCTGGGCGGGGAGCTGTTTTTT.

This rearrangement joins TRBV18 to TRBJ1-1; 9 bases are shared with TRBD1. There are 16 residues in the CDR3. V was pared by 6 bases and J by 0 bases, with 8 bases of the junction left unmatched. Per the germline V gene, CDR1 is KGHSH and CDR2 is LQKENI. CDR3 in DNA: TGTGCCAGCTCCCCCGGGGGACAGGGCTTGAACACTGAAGCTTTCTTT. Encoded protein: CASSPGGQGLNTEAFF. Full variable domain (rest looked up from reference TRBV18 and TRBJ1-1): NAGVMQNPRHLVRRRGQEARLRCSPMKGHSHVYWYRQLPEEGLKFMVYLQKENIIDESGMPKERFSAEFPKEGPSILRIQQVVRGDSAAYFCASSPGGQGLNTEAFFGQGTRLTVV.

The V gene is TRBV27, the J gene TRBJ2-3; D is uncertain. Trimming stripped 3 bases from V and 0 bases from J, with 7 bases between. The CDR3 sequence is 14 residues long. Germline V gene lookup returns CDR1 MNHEY and CDR2 SMNVEV (reference sequence). CDR3 coding DNA: TGTGCCAGCAGTTTCCTCACTAGCACAGATACGCAGTATTTT. Protein product: CASSFLTSTDTQYF.

V and J are TRBV7-2 and TRBJ1-4; tentatively, D is TRBD1 (6 bases). Germline CDR1 SGHTA, CDR2 FQGNSA. The length of the CDR3 is 16 residues. Trimming removed 5 bases at V and 6 bases at J, with 19 bases between. The DNA for the CDR3 is TGTGCCAGCAGCATCCGACCAGGGCAGGGGTATGAAAAACTGTTTTTT. Translating gives CASSIRPGQGYEKLFF.

This clone turned up a few times. The J gene is TRBJ1-1, the V gene TRBV30; maybe TRBD1 (5 bases). The CDR3 has 14 amino acids. Germline-derived CDR1 and CDR2 are GTSNPN and SVGIG (reference sequence). V was trimmed by 0 bases and J by 1 base, leaving 9 bases between them. The CDR3 here is CAWSVRTTNTEAFF. In DNA form, the CDR3 reads TGTGCCTGGAGTGTACGGACAACGAACACTGAAGCTTTCTTT. The full variable domain, rest sourced from reference TRBV30 and TRBJ1-1, is SQTIHQWPATLVQPVGSPLSLECTVEGTSNPNLYWYRQAAGRGLQLLFYSVGIGQISSEVPQNLSASRPQDRQFILSSKKLLLSDSGFYLCAWSVRTTNTEAFFGQGTRLTVV.

This clone was detected only once. The chain is built from TRBV5-1 and TRBJ2-1, with 8 bases aligning to TRBD2. Germline V lookup: CDR1 SGHRS, CDR2 YFSETQ. V lost 4 bases to trimming and J lost 7 bases; unmatched junction nucleotides: 13. The CDR3 has 16 amino acids. This CDR3 is CASSPISGGARNEQFF. CDR3 coding DNA: TGCGCCAGCAGCCCCATTTCGGGGGGGGCTCGGAATGAGCAGTTCTTC. Complete variable domain (other parts from reference TRBV5-1 and TRBJ2-1): KAGVTQTPRYLIKTRGQQVTLSCSPISGHRSVSWYQQTPGQGLQFLFEYFSETQRNKGNFPGRFSGRQFSNSRSEMNVSTLELGDSALYLCASSPISGGARNEQFFGPGTRLTVL.

V gene TRBV6-1 combines with J gene TRBJ1-5; D is possibly TRBD1 (5 bases). Germline V gene lookup returns CDR1 MNHNS and CDR2 SASEGT. This CDR3 region has 14 residues. V dropped 1 base and J dropped 6 bases, with 10 bases sitting between them. The CDR3 sequence: CASSEVGEGQPQHF. The CDR3 nucleotides read TGTGCCAGCAGTGAAGTAGGGGAGGGTCAGCCCCAGCATTTT.

This clone was detected only once. The chain uses TRBV11-2 and TRBJ1-6; no clear D gene. The V gene's germline CDR1 is SGHAT and CDR2 FQNNGV. The V end lost 4 bases, the J end lost 8 bases, and 9 bases lay between the germline ends. The CDR3 is 13 residues long. The CDR3 reads CASSSAVDSPLHF. The CDR3 DNA is TGTGCCAGCAGCTCAGCGGTCGATTCACCCCTCCACTTT.

This rearrangement joins TRBV5-1 to TRBJ2-7, with a weak D call TRBD1 (6 bases). V was trimmed by 0 bases and J by 3 bases, leaving 10 bases between them. From germline, CDR1 is SGHRS and CDR2 YFSETQ. The CDR3 totals 14 residues. The CDR3 loop reads CASSLGQDYYEQYF. CDR3 bases: TGCGCCAGCAGCTTGGGACAGGATTACTACGAGCAGTACTTC.

CDR3: CAWIDGGETQYF. The CDR3 DNA follows: TGTGCCTGGATTGACGGAGGGGAGACCCAGTACTTC. V and J are TRBV30 and TRBJ2-5; tentative D call: TRBD2 (6 bases). The CDR3 covers 12 residues. The germline V and J ends were trimmed by 4 bases and 5 bases, with 11 bases remaining between them. CDR1 GTSNPN and CDR2 SVGIG come from the germline V gene (reference sequence).

The gene calls are TRBV30 and TRBJ2-1; 8 bases map to TRBD2. Germline CDR1 is GTSNPN and CDR2 is SVGIG (reference sequence). The length of the CDR3 is 15 residues. The J segment lost 3 bases and the V segment lost 0 bases, leaving 4 bases of the junction unmatched. DNA for the CDR3: TGTGCCTGGAGTGTAGGACTAGCAGACTACAATGAGCAGTTCTTC. Protein: CAWSVGLADYNEQFF.

This chain uses TRBV6-1 with TRBJ1-6, with a possible D match to TRBD1 (6 bases). In germline, CDR1 is MNHNS, CDR2 SASEGT. This CDR3 is built from 13 residues. The germline V and J ends were trimmed by 5 bases and 7 bases, with 9 bases remaining between them. CDR3 sequence: CASSRTGNSPLHF. In DNA form, the CDR3 reads TGTGCCAGCAGTCGAACAGGGAATTCACCCCTCCACTTT.

The chain combines TRBV19 with TRBJ1-2, with 10 bases aligning to TRBD1. The CDR3 loop spans 13 amino acids. Germline CDR1 reads LNHDA; CDR2 reads SQIVND (reference sequence). Trimming removed 6 bases from V and 8 bases from J; junction bases left unmatched: 6. Written as DNA, the CDR3 is TGTGCCAGTAGCCGCGGGACAGGGGAAGGCTACACCTTC. Translated, it gives CASSRGTGEGYTF.

For this clone: At one boundary the junction diverges from the germline segment, which might be a read error. The rearrangement links TRBV7-9 to TRBJ1-3; D unclear. The CDR3 runs 12 residues. Germline assignment: CDR1 SEHNR and CDR2 FQNEAQ (reference sequence). The CDR3 loop reads CSSSLGQALIYF. Here the CDR3 DNA reads TGTTCCAGCAGCTTAGGTCAGGCCTTGATATATTTT.

This chain connects TRBV27 to TRBJ2-2, with 7 bases lining up with TRBD2. Germline-derived CDR1 and CDR2 are MNHEY and SMNVEV (reference sequence). V shed 1 base and J 1 base; nucleotides not matched to a gene: 9. This CDR3 is built from 18 residues. The CDR3 loop reads CASSLLPTSPGNTGELFF. CDR3 DNA: TGTGCCAGCAGTTTATTACCGACTAGCCCTGGGAACACCGGGGAGCTGTTTTTT.

The chain recombines TRBV28 with TRBJ1-1; 9 bases line up with TRBD1. CDR3 length equals 14 residues. After removal of 5 bases from V and 10 bases from J, the junction contained 11 bases not matched to a gene. Looked up from germline, CDR1 is MDHEN and CDR2 is SYDVKM. The CDR3 coding sequence is TGTGCCAGCAGTCCCCCCCCAGGGACAGGGACAGCTTTCTTT. Amino acids: CASSPPPGTGTAFF.

The chain carries TRBV19 and TRBJ2-1; TRBD2 matches at 9 bases. This CDR3 spans 19 amino acids. CDR1 is LNHDA and CDR2 is SQIVND in the germline V gene (reference sequence). J was trimmed by 6 bases and V by 3 bases; bases with no gene match: 18. The DNA of the CDR3 is TGTGCCAGTAGTATGGTTTCTAAGCGGGGGGTCCGAAGCCTCAATGAGCAGTTCTTC. Its translation: CASSMVSKRGVRSLNEQFF.

This clone occurred a few times. The chain is built from TRBV7-8 and TRBJ1-2; D perhaps matches TRBD1 (6 bases). CDR1 and CDR2 from the germline V gene are SGHVS and FQNEAQ. Trimming removed 2 bases at V and 3 bases at J, with 10 bases between. CDR3 length: 14 amino acids. The CDR3 loop reads CASSLNRVDYGYTF. The CDR3 coding sequence is TGTGCCAGCAGCTTAAACAGGGTGGACTATGGCTACACCTTC.

This clone is categorized as medium-sized. The chain links TRBV28 to TRBJ1-1; perhaps TRBD1 as D (5 bases). Trimming removed 10 bases from V and 7 bases from J, with 7 bases in between. The CDR3 spans 9 residues. Germline CDR1 is MDHEN and CDR2 is SYDVKM. In DNA form, the CDR3 reads TGTGCCACCGGGGGTGAAGCTTTCTTT. It yields the protein CATGGEAFF.

The CDR3 loop is CASSTRQGGTETQYF. The DNA for the CDR3 is TGTGCCAGCAGTACGCGACAGGGAGGAACAGAGACCCAGTACTTC. The V and J genes are TRBV2 and TRBJ2-5; perhaps TRBD1 as D (7 bases). Per the germline V gene, CDR1 is SNHLY and CDR2 is FYNNEI. Trimming took 5 bases from V and 4 from J, leaving 17 bases between them. The CDR3 has 15 residues. Complete variable domain (other parts from reference TRBV2 and TRBJ2-5): EPEVTQTPSHQVTQMGQEVILRCVPISNHLYFYWYRQILGQKVEFLVSFYNNEISEKSEIFDDQFSVERPDGSNFTLKIRSTKLEDSAMYFCASSTRQGGTETQYFGPGTRLLVL.

This clone has a handful of counts. The junction shows a germline mismatch at one end, possibly a read error. In nucleotides, the CDR3 is TGTTCCAGCAGCTTATCCCGGGATGGCTACACCTTC. As protein: CSSSLSRDGYTF. The rearrangement joins TRBV7-9 to TRBJ1-2; D gene uncertain. Germline CDR1 reads SEHNR; CDR2 reads FQNEAQ (reference sequence). This CDR3 spans 12 amino acids. Full variable domain (rest looked up from reference TRBV7-9 and TRBJ1-2): DTGVSQNPRHKITKRGQNVTFRCDPISEHNRLYWYRQTLGQGPEFLTYFQNEAQLEKSRLLSDRFSAERPKGSFSTLEIQRTEQGDSAMYLCSSSLSRDGYTFGSGTRLTVV.

This chain connects TRBV9 to TRBJ2-1, with TRBD2 identical over 10 bases. The trim removed 4 bases at V and 6 bases at J, leaving 7 bases unmatched. Per the germline V gene, CDR1 is SGDLS and CDR2 is YYNGEE. This CDR3 region has 15 residues. The CDR3 nucleotides read TGTGCCAGCAGCCTAAGCGGGGGGGCAGTCAATGAGCAGTTCTTC. Translated: CASSLSGGAVNEQFF.

The chain employs TRBV6-1 and TRBJ2-7; D is perhaps TRBD2 (6 bases). The germline gives CDR1 MNHNS, CDR2 SASEGT. There are 12 residues in the CDR3. The germline V and J ends were trimmed by 8 bases and 2 bases, with 10 bases remaining between them. Here the CDR3 DNA reads TGTGCCAGCGAGCGGGCCCCCTACGAGCAGTACGTC. Protein: CASERAPYEQYV.

J is TRBJ2-3 and V is TRBV2; a weak D match, TRBD2 (6 bases). V gave up 8 bases and J gave up 0 bases, with 6 bases separating them. Germline CDR1 reads SNHLY; CDR2 reads FYNNEI. The CDR3 has 12 amino acids. The CDR3 sequence is CASGGSTDTQYF. The CDR3 nucleotides are TGTGCCAGCGGGGGGAGCACAGATACGCAGTATTTT.

V gene TRBV7-9 combines with J gene TRBJ1-4; TRBD1 is a possible D gene (5 bases). V lost 0 bases, J lost 5 bases, and 7 bases lay in between. The germline V gene has CDR1 SEHNR and CDR2 FQNEAQ (reference sequence). The CDR3 totals 14 residues. This CDR3 is CASSLATANEKLFF. CDR3 DNA: TGTGCCAGCAGCTTAGCGACAGCGAATGAAAAACTGTTTTTT.

This clone has a handful of counts. The rearrangement uses TRBV4-3 and TRBJ1-4, with 11 bases that match TRBD1. The germline V gene encodes CDR1 LGHNA and CDR2 YSLEER. The J segment lost 2 bases and the V segment lost 4 bases, leaving 6 bases of the junction unmatched. CDR3 length: 17 residues. CDR3 DNA sequence: TGCGCCAGCAGCCTCGGACAGGGGGCGACGACTAATGAAAAACTGTTTTTT. It yields the protein CASSLGQGATTNEKLFF.

The genes are TRBV2 and TRBJ2-1; 9 bases fit TRBD2. The ends lost 4 bases at V and 6 bases at J; junction bases unmatched: 4. The CDR3 is made up of 14 amino acids. CDR1 and CDR2 from the germline V gene are SNHLY and FYNNEI. CDR3 protein: CASSAAGGPNEQFF. CDR3 DNA sequence: TGTGCCAGCAGTGCAGCGGGGGGTCCCAATGAGCAGTTCTTC.

This clone was seen only a few times. This chain uses TRBV10-1 with TRBJ2-1; unclear D gene. The V and J ends lost 3 bases and 2 bases respectively, with 11 bases between them. Looked up from germline, CDR1 is WNHNN and CDR2 is SYGVQD (reference sequence). There are 15 residues in the CDR3. Here the CDR3 reads CASSDPRSPYNEQFF. As DNA, the CDR3 is TGCGCCAGCAGTGATCCCAGGTCTCCCTACAATGAGCAGTTCTTC.

This clone was seen more than once but under ten times. The rearrangement joins TRBV19 to TRBJ2-5; TRBD1 matches at 8 bases. The CDR3 is made up of 15 amino acids. CDR1 and CDR2 from the germline V gene are LNHDA and SQIVND (reference sequence). V was pared by 5 bases and J by 5 bases, with 10 bases of the junction left unmatched. CDR3 in amino acids: CASSFRTGLVETQYF. In DNA, the CDR3 is TGTGCCAGTAGTTTCCGGACAGGGCTGGTGGAGACCCAGTACTTC.